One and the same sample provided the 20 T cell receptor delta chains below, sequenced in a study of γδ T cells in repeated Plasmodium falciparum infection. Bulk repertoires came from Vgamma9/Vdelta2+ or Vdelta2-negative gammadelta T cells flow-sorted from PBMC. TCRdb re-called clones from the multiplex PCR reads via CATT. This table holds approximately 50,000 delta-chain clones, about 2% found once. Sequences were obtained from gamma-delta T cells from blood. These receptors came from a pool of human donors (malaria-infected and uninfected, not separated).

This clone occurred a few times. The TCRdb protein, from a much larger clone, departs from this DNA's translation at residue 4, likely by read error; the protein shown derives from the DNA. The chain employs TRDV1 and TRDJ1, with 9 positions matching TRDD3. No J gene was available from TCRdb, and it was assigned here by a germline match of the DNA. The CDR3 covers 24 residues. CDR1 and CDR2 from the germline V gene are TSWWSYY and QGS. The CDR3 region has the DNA TGTGCTCTTAGGGAACCCCATTTTTCCCTGATCTGGGGGATGAGGAGGAGGTACACCGATAAACTCATCTTT. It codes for CALREPHFSLIWGMRRRYTDKLIF.

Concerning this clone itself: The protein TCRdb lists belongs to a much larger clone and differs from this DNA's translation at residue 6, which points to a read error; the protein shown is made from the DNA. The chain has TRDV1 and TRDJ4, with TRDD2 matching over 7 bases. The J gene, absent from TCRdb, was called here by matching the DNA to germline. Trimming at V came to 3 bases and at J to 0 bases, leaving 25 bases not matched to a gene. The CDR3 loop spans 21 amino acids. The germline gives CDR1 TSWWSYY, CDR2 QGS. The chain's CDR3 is CALGDPRPSFGFGLLARPLIF. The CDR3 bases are TGTGCTCTTGGGGACCCTAGGCCTTCCTTTGGATTCGGGCTCCTGGCCAGACCCCTGATCTTT.

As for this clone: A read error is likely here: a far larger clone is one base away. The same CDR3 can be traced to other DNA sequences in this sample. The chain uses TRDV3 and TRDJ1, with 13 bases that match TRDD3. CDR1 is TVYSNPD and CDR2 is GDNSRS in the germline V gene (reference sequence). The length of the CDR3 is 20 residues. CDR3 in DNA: TGTGCCTTTCAGCGCCCGCTACTGGGGGATACGCATGAGGGCACCGATAAACTAATCTTT. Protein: CAFQRPLLGDTHEGTDKLIF. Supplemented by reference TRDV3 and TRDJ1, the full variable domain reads CDKVTQSSPDQTVASGSEVVLLCTYDTVYSNPDLFWYRIRPDYSFQFVFYGDNSRSEGADFTQGRFSVKHILTQKAFHLVISPVRTEDSATYYCAFQRPLLGDTHEGTDKLIFGKGTRVTVEP.

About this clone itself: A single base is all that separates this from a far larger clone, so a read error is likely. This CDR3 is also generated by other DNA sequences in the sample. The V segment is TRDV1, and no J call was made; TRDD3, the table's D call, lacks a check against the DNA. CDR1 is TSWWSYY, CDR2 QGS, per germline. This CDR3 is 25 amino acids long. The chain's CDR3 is CALGELALSNWGIQRQRRYTDKLIF. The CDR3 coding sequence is TGTGCTCTTGGGGAACTAGCCCTCTCCAACTGGGGGATACAAAGGCAGAGGAGGTACACCGATAAGCTCATCTTT.

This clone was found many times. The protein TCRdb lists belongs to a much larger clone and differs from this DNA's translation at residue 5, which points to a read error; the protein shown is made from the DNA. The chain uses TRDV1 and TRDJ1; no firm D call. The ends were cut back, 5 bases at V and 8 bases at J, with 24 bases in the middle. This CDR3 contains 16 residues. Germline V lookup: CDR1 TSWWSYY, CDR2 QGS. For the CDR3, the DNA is TGTGCTCTTGGGAAACCCCTCTGGAGTGGAAGCCCAAAACTCATCTTT. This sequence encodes CALGKPLWSGSPKLIF.

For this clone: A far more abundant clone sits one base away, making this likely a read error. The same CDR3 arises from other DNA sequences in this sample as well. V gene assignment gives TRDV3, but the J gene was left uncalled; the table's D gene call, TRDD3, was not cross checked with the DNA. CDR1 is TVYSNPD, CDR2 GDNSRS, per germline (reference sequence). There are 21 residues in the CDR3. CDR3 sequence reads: CAFCRAFKSMRDNSYTDKLIF. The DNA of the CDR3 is TGTGCCTTTTGCCGGGCCTTCAAGTCGATGAGGGACAACTCGTACACCGATAAACTCATTTTT.

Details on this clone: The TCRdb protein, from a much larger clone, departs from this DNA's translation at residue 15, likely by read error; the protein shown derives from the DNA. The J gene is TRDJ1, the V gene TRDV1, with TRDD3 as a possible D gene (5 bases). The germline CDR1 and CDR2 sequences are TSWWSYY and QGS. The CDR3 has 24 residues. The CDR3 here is CALGKDNFYPLFKTRPFYTDKLIF. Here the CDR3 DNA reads TGTGCTCTTGGGAAGGATAACTTCTATCCCCTATTCAAGACCCGACCCTTTTACACCGATAAGCTCATCTTT.

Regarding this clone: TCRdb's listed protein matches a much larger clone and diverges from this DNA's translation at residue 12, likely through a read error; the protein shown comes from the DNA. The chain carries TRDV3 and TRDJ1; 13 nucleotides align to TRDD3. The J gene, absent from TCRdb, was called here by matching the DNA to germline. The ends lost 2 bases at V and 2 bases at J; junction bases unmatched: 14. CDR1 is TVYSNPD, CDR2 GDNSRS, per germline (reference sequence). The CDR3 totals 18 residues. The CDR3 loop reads CAFGGLYWGIRETDKLIF. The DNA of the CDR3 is TGTGCCTTTGGAGGGCTTTACTGGGGGATACGAGAAACCGATAAACTCATCTTT. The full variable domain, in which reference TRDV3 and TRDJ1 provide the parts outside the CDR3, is CDKVTQSSPDQTVASGSEVVLLCTYDTVYSNPDLFWYRIRPDYSFQFVFYGDNSRSEGADFTQGRFSVKHILTQKAFHLVISPVRTEDSATYYCAFGGLYWGIRETDKLIFGKGTRVTVEP.

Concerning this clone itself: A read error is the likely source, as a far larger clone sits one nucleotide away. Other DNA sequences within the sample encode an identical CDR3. The CDR3 DNA sequence: TGTGCTCTTGGGGAACTAAGAATCTACCTAGGATACGCTAGTAGAGGACCCCTGATCTTT. Amino acids: CALGELRIYLGYASRGPLIF. This chain joins TRDV1 and TRDJ4; TRDD3 aligns across 7 bases. TCRdb is silent on the J gene; assignment here came from matching the DNA to germline. The junction had 22 bases not matched to a gene; V was cut back by 0 bases and J by 3 bases. Germline CDR1 and CDR2: TSWWSYY and QGS. This CDR3 has 20 amino acids.

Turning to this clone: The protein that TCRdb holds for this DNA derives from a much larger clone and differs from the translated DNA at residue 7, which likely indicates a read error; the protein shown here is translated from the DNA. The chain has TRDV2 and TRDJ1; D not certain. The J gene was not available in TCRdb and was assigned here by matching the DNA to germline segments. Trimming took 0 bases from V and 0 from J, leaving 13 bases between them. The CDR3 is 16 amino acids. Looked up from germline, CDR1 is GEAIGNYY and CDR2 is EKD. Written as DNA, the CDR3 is TGTGCCTGTGACACCGTGAGGGACGGGGACACCGATAAACTCATCTTT. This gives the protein CACDTVRDGDTDKLIF.

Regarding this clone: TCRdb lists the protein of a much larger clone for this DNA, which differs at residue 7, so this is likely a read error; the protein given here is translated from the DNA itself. CDR3 protein: CAFPYSNTDKLIF. CDR3 sequence (DNA): TGTGCCTTCCCATACTCGAACACCGATAAACTCATCTTT. The chain links TRDV3 to TRDJ1; D is unclear. The J gene, not given by TCRdb, was assigned here from a germline match of the nucleotide sequence. V was clipped by 3 bases and J by 0 bases, with 11 bases between them. The germline V gene encodes CDR1 TVYSNPD and CDR2 GDNSRS (reference sequence). The CDR3 loop spans 13 amino acids.

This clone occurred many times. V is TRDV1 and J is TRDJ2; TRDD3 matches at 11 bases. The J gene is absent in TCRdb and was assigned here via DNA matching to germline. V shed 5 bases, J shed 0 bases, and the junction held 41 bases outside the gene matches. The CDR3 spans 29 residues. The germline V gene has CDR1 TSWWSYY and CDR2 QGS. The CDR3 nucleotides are TGTGCTCTTGGGACTCGAAGAGGTATAGGCCCCCCAATTCCTACCGTAAACTGGGGGATATCGGCTTTGACAGCACAACTCTTCTTT. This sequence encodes CALGTRRGIGPPIPTVNWGISALTAQLFF.

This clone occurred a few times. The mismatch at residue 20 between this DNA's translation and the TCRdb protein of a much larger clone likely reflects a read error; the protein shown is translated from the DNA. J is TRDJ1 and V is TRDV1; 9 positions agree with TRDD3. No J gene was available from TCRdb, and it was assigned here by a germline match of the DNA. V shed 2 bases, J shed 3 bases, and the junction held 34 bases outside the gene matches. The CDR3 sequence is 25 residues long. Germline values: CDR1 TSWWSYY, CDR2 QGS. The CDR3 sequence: CALGEDCAILPGTGGTTPYADKLIF. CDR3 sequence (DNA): TGTGCTCTTGGGGAAGACTGTGCGATCCTACCCGGTACTGGGGGAACTACCCCCTACGCCGATAAACTCATCTTT.

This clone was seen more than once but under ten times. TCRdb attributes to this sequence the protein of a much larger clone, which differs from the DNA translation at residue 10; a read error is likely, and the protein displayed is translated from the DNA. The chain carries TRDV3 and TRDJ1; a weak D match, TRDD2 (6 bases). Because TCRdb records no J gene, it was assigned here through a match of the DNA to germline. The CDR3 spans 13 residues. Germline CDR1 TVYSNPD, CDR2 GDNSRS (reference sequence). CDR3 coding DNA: TGTGCCTCCACGGCCTTCCGGGGCGATAGACTCATCTTT. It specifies CASTAFRGDRLIF. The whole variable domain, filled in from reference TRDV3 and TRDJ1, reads CDKVTQSSPDQTVASGSEVVLLCTYDTVYSNPDLFWYRIRPDYSFQFVFYGDNSRSEGADFTQGRFSVKHILTQKAFHLVISPVRTEDSATYYCASTAFRGDRLIFGKGTRVTVEP.

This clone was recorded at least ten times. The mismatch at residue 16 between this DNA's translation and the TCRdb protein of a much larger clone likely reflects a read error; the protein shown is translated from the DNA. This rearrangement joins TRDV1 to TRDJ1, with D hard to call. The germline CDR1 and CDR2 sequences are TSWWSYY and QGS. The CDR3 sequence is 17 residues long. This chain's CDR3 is CALGEQLNPPRRLRLTF. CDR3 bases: TGTGCTCTTGGGGAACAACTTAACCCTCCGCGTCGGCTGCGGCTCACCTTT.

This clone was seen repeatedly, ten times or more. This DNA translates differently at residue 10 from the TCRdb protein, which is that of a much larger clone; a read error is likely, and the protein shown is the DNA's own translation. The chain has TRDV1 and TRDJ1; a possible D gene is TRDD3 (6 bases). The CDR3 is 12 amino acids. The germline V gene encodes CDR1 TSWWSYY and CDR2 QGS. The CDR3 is CALGMGADKHIF. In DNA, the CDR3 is TGTGCTCTTGGGATGGGGGCCGATAAACACATCTTT.

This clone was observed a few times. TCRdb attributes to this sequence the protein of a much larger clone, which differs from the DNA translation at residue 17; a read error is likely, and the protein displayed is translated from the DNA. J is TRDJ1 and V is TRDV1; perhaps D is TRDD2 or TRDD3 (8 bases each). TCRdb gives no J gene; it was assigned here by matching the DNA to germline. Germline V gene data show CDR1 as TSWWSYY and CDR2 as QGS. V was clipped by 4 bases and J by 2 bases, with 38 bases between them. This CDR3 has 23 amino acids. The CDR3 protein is CALGVPPLFLRGWGRDSTDKLIF. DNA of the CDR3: TGTGCTCTTGGGGTCCCTCCCCTCTTCCTACGTGGCTGGGGGAGAGACAGTACCGATAAACTCATCTTT.

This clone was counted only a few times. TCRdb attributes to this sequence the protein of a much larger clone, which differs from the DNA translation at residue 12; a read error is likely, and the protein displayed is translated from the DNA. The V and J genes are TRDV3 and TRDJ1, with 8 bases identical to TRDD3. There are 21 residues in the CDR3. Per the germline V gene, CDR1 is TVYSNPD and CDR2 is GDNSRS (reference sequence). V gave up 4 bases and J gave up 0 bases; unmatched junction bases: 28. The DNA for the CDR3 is TGTGCCTGGGGGTCGACGAGGAGGTACTGGGGGGTCCCCTCCAACACCGATAAACTCATCTTT. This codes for CAWGSTRRYWGVPSNTDKLIF.

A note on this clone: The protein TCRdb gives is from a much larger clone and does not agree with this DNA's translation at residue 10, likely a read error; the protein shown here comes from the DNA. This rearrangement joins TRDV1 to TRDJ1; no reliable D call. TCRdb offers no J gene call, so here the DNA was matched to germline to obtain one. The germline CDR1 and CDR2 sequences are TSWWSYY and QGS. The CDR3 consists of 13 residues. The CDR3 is CALTLSDTDELIF. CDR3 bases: TGTGCTCTTACTCTTTCCGACACCGATGAACTCATCTTT.

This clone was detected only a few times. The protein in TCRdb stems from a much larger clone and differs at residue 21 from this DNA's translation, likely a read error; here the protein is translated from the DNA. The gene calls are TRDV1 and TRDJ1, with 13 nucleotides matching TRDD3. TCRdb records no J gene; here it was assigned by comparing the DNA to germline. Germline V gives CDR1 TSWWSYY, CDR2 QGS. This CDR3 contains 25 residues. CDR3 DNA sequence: TGTGCTCTTGGGGAAGGTTCGTACTTCCTATCGACATACTGGGGGATACGCTGGTACACCGGTAAACTCATCTTT. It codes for CALGEGSYFLSTYWGIRWYTGKLIF.